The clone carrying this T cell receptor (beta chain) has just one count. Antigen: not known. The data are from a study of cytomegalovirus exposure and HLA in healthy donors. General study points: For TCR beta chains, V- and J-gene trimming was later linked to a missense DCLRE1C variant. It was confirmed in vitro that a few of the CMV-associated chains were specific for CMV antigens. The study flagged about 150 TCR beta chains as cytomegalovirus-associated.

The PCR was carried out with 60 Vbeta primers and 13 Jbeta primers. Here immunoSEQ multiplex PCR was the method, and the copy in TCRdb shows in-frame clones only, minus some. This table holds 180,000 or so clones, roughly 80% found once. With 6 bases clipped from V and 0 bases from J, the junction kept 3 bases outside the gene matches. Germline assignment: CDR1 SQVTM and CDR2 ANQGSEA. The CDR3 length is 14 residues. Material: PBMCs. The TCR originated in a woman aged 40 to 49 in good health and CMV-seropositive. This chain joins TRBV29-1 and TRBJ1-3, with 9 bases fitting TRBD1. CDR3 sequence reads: CSVATGGSGNTIYF. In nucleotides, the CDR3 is TGCAGCGTCGCGACAGGGGGCTCTGGAAACACCATATATTTT.